The entry that follows covers one T cell receptor (beta chain) sequence. These data belong to a study of blood T cell repertoires in COVID-19. In the study overall: Whether acute or convalescent, the COVID-19 samples came from the United States, Italy and Spain. Nucleic acid was either cDNA or gDNA, and it came from T cells, B-cell-depleted T cells, or PBMCs.

Original analysis: The assay estimated nucleated cells by amplifying reference gene primers. The table came from immunoSEQ multiplex PCR; TCRdb's copy has only in-frame clones and leaves some out. V and J calls and clone size come straight from that table; D and trimming were deduced from the DNA. Of 260,000 or so clones in the sample, around 82% were seen once. V lost 0 bases and J lost 1, with 12 bases in between. Germline values: CDR1 GTSNPN, CDR2 SVGIG (reference sequence). The CDR3 runs 16 residues. The chain uses TRBV30 and TRBJ1-4; D unclear. This clonotype was obtained from a man aged 80 or over with acute or convalescent COVID-19. Sequences were obtained from peripheral blood. The CDR3 region is CAWSVLIGRTNEKLFF. CDR3 bases: TGTGCCTGGAGTGTACTGATTGGGAGAACTAATGAAAAACTGTTTTTT. Complete variable domain (other parts from reference TRBV30 and TRBJ1-4): SQTIHQWPATLVQPVGSPLSLECTVEGTSNPNLYWYRQAAGRGLQLLFYSVGIGQISSEVPQNLSASRPQDRQFILSSKKLLLSDSGFYLCAWSVLIGRTNEKLFFGSGTQLSVL.